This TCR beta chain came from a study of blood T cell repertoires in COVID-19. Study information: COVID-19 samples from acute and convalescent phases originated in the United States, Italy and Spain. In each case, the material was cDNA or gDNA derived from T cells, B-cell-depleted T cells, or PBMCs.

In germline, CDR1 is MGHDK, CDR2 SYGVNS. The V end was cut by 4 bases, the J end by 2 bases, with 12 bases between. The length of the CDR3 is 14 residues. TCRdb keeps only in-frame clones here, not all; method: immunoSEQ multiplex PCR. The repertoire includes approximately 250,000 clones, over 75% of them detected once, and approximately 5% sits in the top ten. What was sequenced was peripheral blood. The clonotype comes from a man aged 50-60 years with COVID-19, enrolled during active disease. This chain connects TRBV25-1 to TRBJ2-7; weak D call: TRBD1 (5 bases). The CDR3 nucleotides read TGTGCCAGCAGTGTCGACAGACCACCCTACGAGCAGTACTTC. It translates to CASSVDRPPYEQYF.